The entry below gives a single T cell receptor beta chain sequence along with its context. TCRdb processed the RT-PCR reads anew with MiXCR; each CDR3 protein has one entry. The data show around 160,000 distinct CDR3 sequences, with 30% seen just once and 3.2% held by the top ten. This specimen comes from a study of patients and donors after allogeneic stem cell transplantation. CDR3 size: 13 residues. Trimming removed 2 bases at V and 10 bases at J, with 15 bases between. Germline values: CDR1 MDHEN, CDR2 SYDVKM. This sequence originates from a human donor who was either an allogeneic HSCT recipient or a stem cell or donor lymphocyte infusion donor (not recorded which). It is not recorded whose cells these are; they may come from a transplant donor. The material sequenced was blood, either unsorted or a sorted T cell fraction (not recorded which). The V gene is TRBV28, the J gene TRBJ2-7; D is perhaps TRBD1 (6 bases). DNA of the CDR3: TGTGCCAGCAGTTTAATTCGGGACACGCGACAGTACTTC. Protein: CASSLIRDTRQYF.